This T cell receptor beta chain is drawn from a study of control samples from healthy donors and cancer patients. Sequenced by immunoSEQ multiplex PCR; TCRdb stores in-frame clones only, minus some. The sample has tens of thousands of clones, 87% seen once; the top ten hold roughly 13%. This CDR3 is 14 amino acids long. The germline CDR1 and CDR2 sequences are SGHRS and YFSETQ. Trimming removed 3 bases at V and 5 bases at J, with 14 bases between. Sequenced sample: PBMCs. The sequence derives from a woman aged 55-70 years with lung cancer. The chain has TRBV5-1 and TRBJ2-5; D is possibly TRBD1 (6 bases). The CDR3 region has the DNA TGCGCCAGCAGCTATTTACAGGGTTCGGAGACCCAGTACTTC. This encodes CASSYLQGSETQYF.